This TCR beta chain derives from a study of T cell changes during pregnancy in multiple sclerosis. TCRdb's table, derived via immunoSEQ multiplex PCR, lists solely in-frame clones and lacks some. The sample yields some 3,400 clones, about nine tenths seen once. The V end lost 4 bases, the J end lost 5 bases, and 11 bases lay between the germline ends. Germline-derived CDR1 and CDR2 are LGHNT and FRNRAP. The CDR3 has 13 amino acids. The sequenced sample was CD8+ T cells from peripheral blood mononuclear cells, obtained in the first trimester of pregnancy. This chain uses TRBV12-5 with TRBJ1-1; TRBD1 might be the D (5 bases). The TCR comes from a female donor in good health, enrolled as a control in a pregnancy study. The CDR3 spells CASGSPGLTEAFF. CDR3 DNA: TGTGCTAGTGGTTCCCCAGGGTTGACTGAAGCTTTCTTT.